This T cell receptor (beta chain) was sequenced during a study of blood T cell repertoires in COVID-19. Assay used: immunoSEQ multiplex PCR; TCRdb lists only in-frame clones, some missing. The top ten hold roughly 5% of the sample, which has over 70,000 clones, more than 70% seen once. The sequenced sample consisted of peripheral blood. This receptor was identified in a man older than 75 with acute or convalescent COVID-19.

Written as DNA, the CDR3 is TGTGCCAGTAGTATGGGACAGGGGGTGGACACTGAAGCTTTCTTT. Translation: CASSMGQGVDTEAFF. V usage is TRBV19 and J usage is TRBJ1-1; 11 nucleotides agree with TRBD1. The V gene's germline CDR1 is LNHDA and CDR2 SQIVND (reference sequence). V gave up 3 bases and J gave up 3 bases; unmatched junction bases: 3. The length of the CDR3 is 15 residues.